One and the same sample provided the 12 T cell receptor beta chains below, sequenced in a study of CD8 T cells in Susac syndrome. Reverse transcription of roughly 0.5 to 1 ug RNA was performed with random hexamers. In TCRdb, the immunoSEQ multiplex PCR reads were re-called with MiXCR into one record per CDR3 protein. The sample carries roughly 28,000 distinct CDR3 sequences, roughly 94% recorded once. What was sequenced was CD8+ T cells from PBMCs. These receptors were collected from a human donor in good health.

This clonotype has just a few counts. The chain uses TRBV29-1 and TRBJ1-1; D remains unclear. The germline V gene encodes CDR1 SQVTM and CDR2 ANQGSEA. This CDR3 has 9 amino acids. Trimming removed 6 bases at V and 6 bases at J, with 5 bases between. CDR3 residues: CSVSPEAFF. CDR3 DNA sequence: TGCAGCGTCTCCCCTGAAGCTTTCTTT.

V and J are TRBV12-5 and TRBJ1-2; TRBD1 matches 8 bases. CDR1 and CDR2 from the germline V gene are LGHNT and FRNRAP. The CDR3 consists of 18 residues. V trimming: 0 bases; J trimming: 2 bases; junction bases outside the gene matches: 11. The CDR3 nucleotides are TGTGCTAGTGGTTTGGTACGTTCGACAGGGGAAGAGAACTATGGCTACACCTTC. Its translation: CASGLVRSTGEENYGYTF.

The J gene is TRBJ2-3, the V gene TRBV6-6; TRBD1 aligns across 7 bases. The CDR3 covers 15 residues. V lost 2 bases and J lost 0; bases outside the gene matches: 2. Germline V lookup: CDR1 MNHNY, CDR2 SVGAGI (reference sequence). The CDR3 here is CASSYRDRSTDTQYF. The CDR3 DNA sequence: TGTGCCAGCAGTTACCGGGACAGAAGCACAGATACGCAGTATTTT.

V gene TRBV10-3 combines with J gene TRBJ2-3; tentatively, D is TRBD2 (5 bases). Germline V lookup: CDR1 ENHRY, CDR2 SYGVKD. Trimming took 0 bases from V and 0 from J, leaving 13 bases between them. The CDR3 extends over 17 amino acids. The DNA of the CDR3 is TGTGCCATCAGTGAGTCATATGGAGGCAGTAGCACAGATACGCAGTATTTT. Protein sequence: CAISESYGGSSTDTQYF.

CDR3 DNA: TGTGCCAGCAGCCAAGCGCCACTAGCGGGGAGCCACGAGCAGTACTTC. Amino acid sequence: CASSQAPLAGSHEQYF. The chain is built from TRBV14 and TRBJ2-7; 10 bases are shared with TRBD2. This CDR3 spans 16 amino acids. Germline CDR1 reads SGHDN; CDR2 reads FVKESK. Trimming cost V 1 base and J 5 bases; bases outside gene matches: 8.

V is TRBV7-9 and J is TRBJ2-1, with unresolved D. The CDR3 has 13 amino acids. Germline assignment: CDR1 SEHNR and CDR2 FQNEAQ (reference sequence). With 4 bases removed from V and 9 bases from J, the gap between germline ends came to 13 bases. The CDR3 protein is CASSSGRAAEQFF. The CDR3 nucleotides are TGTGCCAGCAGCTCCGGCCGGGCCGCTGAGCAGTTCTTC.

The chain recombines TRBV27 with TRBJ2-1, with TRBD1 as a possible D gene (5 bases). The V gene lost 2 bases and the J gene lost 9 bases, with 8 bases spanning the gap. The CDR3 consists of 12 residues. Per germline, CDR1 MNHEY and CDR2 SMNVEV (reference sequence). The CDR3 bases are TGTGCCAGCAGTTTACAGGGCGGTGAGCAGTTCTTC. Its translation: CASSLQGGEQFF.

The chain uses TRBV29-1 and TRBJ2-4; D uncertain. The germline V and J ends were trimmed by 0 bases and 7 bases, with 10 bases remaining between them. Germline V lookup: CDR1 SQVTM, CDR2 ANQGSEA. The CDR3 contains 13 residues. The CDR3 loop is CSVEEGVGNIQYF. The CDR3 DNA is TGCAGCGTTGAAGAGGGTGTCGGGAACATTCAGTACTTC.

The chain is built from TRBV5-6 and TRBJ1-2; no reliable D call. This CDR3 comprises 13 residues. Germline values: CDR1 SGHDT, CDR2 YYEEEE. Trimming removed 2 bases from V and 8 bases from J, with 13 bases in between. The CDR3 spells CASSFLVGGGYTF. CDR3 bases: TGTGCCAGCAGCTTCCTCGTGGGAGGGGGCTACACCTTC.

The V gene is TRBV7-2, the J gene TRBJ2-5; D may be TRBD2 (5 bases). Trimming stripped 5 bases from V and 2 bases from J, with 15 bases between. The CDR3 runs 15 residues. Germline V lookup: CDR1 SGHTA, CDR2 FQGNSA. CDR3 region: CASSPRPGLQETQYF. The CDR3 nucleotides are TGTGCCAGCAGCCCAAGGCCGGGGTTACAAGAGACCCAGTACTTC.

The chain is built from TRBV29-1 and TRBJ1-1; D is uncertain. This CDR3 comprises 13 residues. Germline V lookup: CDR1 SQVTM, CDR2 ANQGSEA. V was cut by 6 bases and J by 0 bases, with 11 bases left in between. CDR3 sequence reads: CSVPGRMNTEAFF. The CDR3 region has the DNA TGCAGCGTCCCGGGGAGAATGAACACTGAAGCTTTCTTT.

The chain couples TRBV2 to TRBJ1-2; D may be TRBD1 (5 bases). V was shortened by 4 bases and J by 8 bases, with 14 bases between the two germline ends. Germline values: CDR1 SNHLY, CDR2 FYNNEI. CDR3 size: 13 residues. Here the CDR3 DNA reads TGTGCCAGCAGTGGGACAAATGTGAGGGGCTACACCTTC. Residues: CASSGTNVRGYTF. Full variable domain (outside the CDR3, taken from reference TRBV2 and TRBJ1-2): EPEVTQTPSHQVTQMGQEVILRCVPISNHLYFYWYRQILGQKVEFLVSFYNNEISEKSEIFDDQFSVERPDGSNFTLKIRSTKLEDSAMYFCASSGTNVRGYTFGSGTRLTVV.